This TCR beta chain was retrieved from a study of blood T cell repertoires in COVID-19. Study-level background: Specimens from acute and convalescent COVID-19 originated in the United States, Italy and Spain. PBMCs, B-cell-depleted T cells, or T cells were the source of the cDNA or gDNA that made up the material.

Trimming left V 2 bases short and J 8 bases short, with 9 bases between. CDR3 length equals 12 residues. Germline V gene lookup returns CDR1 LGHDT and CDR2 YNNKEL (reference sequence). Followed longitudinally, the Seattle patients had been enrolled during active infection. In the original processing: Cell counts per sample came from amplifying reference gene primers. Libraries were prepared by immunoSEQ multiplex PCR; TCRdb keeps only in-frame clonotypes and omits some of them. The DNA gave D and trimming, while V, J and clone size come from that table. Among 300,000 to 350,000 clones listed, 75% to 95% were seen once.

The sample comprised peripheral blood. The clonotype originates from a woman in her twenties or thirties with COVID-19, enrolled during active disease. The rearrangement uses TRBV3-1 (or the pseudogene TRBV3-2) and TRBJ1-2; D remains unclear. The CDR3 DNA reads as TGTGCCAGCAGCCAACGACTGGAGGGCTACACCTTC. Protein sequence: CASSQRLEGYTF.